The 18 T cell receptor beta chains presented below share a single source sample, sequenced in a study of persistence of HIV-infected CD4 T cells. The stimulus was an HIV-1 Gag 15-mer peptide pool, 0.95 to 1 ug/peptide/mL. CD4+ T cells upregulating both CD40 ligand and CD69 were sorted as responding cells. No antigen has been identified for these receptors. This was the immunoSEQ version 4 assay in survey mode. Profiling relied on immunoSEQ multiplex PCR, and the TCRdb table lists in-frame clones only, not all of them. The sample lists 20,000 to 25,000 clones, 74% seen once, with roughly 1.9% in the top ten. The sample consisted of CD4+ T cells sorted from PBMCs after roughly 17-hour stimulation, taken from a patient who received antiretroviral therapy. Every receptor here comes from an adult man with HIV who was CMV-seropositive.

This chain links TRBV29-1 with TRBJ1-5; D not resolved. The V gene lost 4 bases and the J gene lost 0 bases, with 10 bases spanning the gap. Germline V gene data show CDR1 as SQVTM and CDR2 as ANQGSEA. This CDR3 has 14 residues. The CDR3 region is CSVAGRNSNQPQHF. In DNA, the CDR3 is TGCAGCGTTGCGGGTCGAAATAGCAATCAGCCCCAGCATTTT.

The CDR3 DNA reads TGTGCCAGCAGCTTAGTGGCGACAGGGGTCTCTGGAAACACCATATATTTT. This sequence encodes CASSLVATGVSGNTIYF. The chain carries TRBV7-8 and TRBJ1-3; 8 nucleotides line up with TRBD1. CDR1 is SGHVS, CDR2 FQNEAQ, per germline. J lost 0 bases, V lost 1 base, and 5 bases had no gene match. The CDR3 spans 17 residues.

The chain has TRBV12-1 and TRBJ2-1; no DNA check was done on the table's D call, TRBD2. TRBV12-1 is marked as a pseudogene. The CDR3 sequence is 17 residues long. The CDR3, as DNA: TGTGCCAGCAGCTTAGAAATTAGCGGGGGCGGCTACAATGAGCAGTTCTTC. It yields the protein CASSLEISGGGYNEQFF.

The table lists this clone with a few counts. The gene calls are TRBV10-2 and TRBJ2-1; a weak D match, TRBD2 (6 bases). The V gene lost 3 bases and the J gene lost 3 bases, with 15 bases spanning the gap. The germline V gene encodes CDR1 WSHSY and CDR2 SAAADI. The CDR3 has 16 amino acids. DNA for the CDR3: TGCGCCAGCAGTGATCCTAGCGTATACATCTACAATGAGCAGTTCTTC. It specifies CASSDPSVYIYNEQFF.

V usage is TRBV19 and J usage is TRBJ2-3; D may match TRBD1 or TRBD2 (5 bases each). CDR3 length: 15 residues. Germline values: CDR1 LNHDA, CDR2 SQIVND (reference sequence). V lost 2 bases and J 4 bases, leaving 13 bases between the germline ends. CDR3 DNA: TGTGCCAGTAGTATAAGGCGGCAGGGACCAGATACGCAGTATTTT. As protein: CASSIRRQGPDTQYF.

This sequence joins TRBV6-2 or TRBV6-3 and TRBJ1-4; D might be TRBD1 (6 bases). This CDR3 is built from 14 residues. CDR1 MNHEY and CDR2 SVGEGT come from the germline V gene. V lost 5 bases to trimming and J lost 4 bases, with 11 bases between them. CDR3 in DNA: TGTGCCAGCAGTCCGGACAGATATAATGAAAAACTGTTTTTT. Translated: CASSPDRYNEKLFF.

In this sample, this clone turned up a few times. The rearrangement links TRBV5-4 to TRBJ2-5; D call uncertain. V dropped 4 bases and J dropped 5 bases, with 9 bases sitting between them. The V gene's germline CDR1 is SGHNT and CDR2 YYREEE (reference sequence). CDR3 length equals 12 residues. This CDR3 reads CASSRSAETQYF. As DNA, the CDR3 is TGTGCCAGCAGCAGGTCAGCGGAGACCCAGTACTTC.

This sequence joins TRBV27 and TRBJ2-4; 15 nucleotides align to TRBD2. Trimming took 8 bases from V and 0 from J; bases not matched to a gene: 5. This CDR3 is 17 amino acids long. Germline assignment: CDR1 MNHEY and CDR2 SMNVEV (reference sequence). CDR3 in DNA: TGTGCCAGCCCCGGACTAGCGGGGGGGTTAGCCAAAAACATTCAGTACTTC. It is translated as CASPGLAGGLAKNIQYF.

The chain carries TRBV7-2 and TRBJ1-6; unclear D gene. Germline assignment: CDR1 SGHTA and CDR2 FQGNSA. V lost 1 base and J 10 bases, leaving 11 bases between the germline ends. This CDR3 is built from 14 residues. The CDR3 is CASSLDVGSSPLHF. The CDR3 DNA sequence: TGTGCCAGCAGCTTAGACGTCGGGAGCTCACCCCTCCACTTT.

Notes on this clone: One base away lies a much larger clone, so this may be a sequencing read error. V is TRBV10-1 and J is TRBJ2-2; TRBD2 is a possible D gene (7 bases). Trimming removed 2 bases from V and 6 bases from J, with 13 bases in between. This CDR3 is built from 15 residues. Germline-derived CDR1 and CDR2 are WNHNN and SYGVQD (reference sequence). The CDR3 region has the DNA TGCGCCAGCAGTGAGGCGAGGGGGGGGCCCGGGGAGCTGTTTTTT. Translation: CASSEARGGPGELFF.

This rearrangement joins TRBV7-9 to TRBJ1-3, with D tentatively TRBD1 (5 bases). V gave up 1 base and J gave up 9 bases, with 13 bases separating them. Germline CDR1 and CDR2: SEHNR and FQNEAQ (reference sequence). There are 14 residues in the CDR3. The DNA for the CDR3 is TGTGCCAGCAGCTTAGATGGCAGGGACGGCACCATATATTTT. Translation gives CASSLDGRDGTIYF.

The rearrangement uses TRBV6-1 and TRBJ2-3, with D maybe TRBD1 (5 bases). V dropped 0 bases and J dropped 2 bases, with 18 bases sitting between them. This CDR3 is built from 18 residues. Germline assignment: CDR1 MNHNS and CDR2 SASEGT. The CDR3 coding sequence is TGTGCCAGCAGTGAAGCGTTCGTGGCAGGGTATGCCACAGATACGCAGTATTTT. Translating it yields CASSEAFVAGYATDTQYF.

As DNA, the CDR3 is TGCAGCGTTGAAGATGCAGGGCGCGGGAGAGATACGCAGTATTTT. This sequence encodes CSVEDAGRGRDTQYF. The V and J genes are TRBV29-1 and TRBJ2-3; 7 bases are a match to TRBD2. CDR3 size: 15 residues. Trimming at V came to 0 bases and at J to 5 bases, leaving 8 bases not matched to a gene. The germline gives CDR1 SQVTM, CDR2 ANQGSEA.

V and J are TRBV6-5 and TRBJ1-2; D is undetermined. CDR1 MNHEY and CDR2 SVGAGI come from the germline V gene. Trimming took 0 bases from V and 2 from J, leaving 7 bases between them. The CDR3 is 14 residues long. The CDR3 is CASSYSGGNYGYTF. The CDR3 nucleotides read TGTGCCAGCAGTTACTCAGGAGGGAACTATGGCTACACCTTC.

This clone was counted only a few times. The junction differs from germline at one of its ends, possibly a read error. J is TRBJ1-6 and V is TRBV2; D uncertain. Germline loops: CDR1 SNHLY, CDR2 FYNNEI. This CDR3 is 11 amino acids long. CDR3 sequence reads: CASREVPTLHF. The CDR3 nucleotides are TGTGCCAGCAGGGAAGTCCCCACCCTCCACTTT.

The chain employs TRBV7-7 and TRBJ2-1; the D gene is possibly TRBD2 (7 bases). Germline V lookup: CDR1 SSHAT, CDR2 FNYEAQ (reference sequence). The ends were cut back, 2 bases at V and 0 bases at J, with 17 bases in the middle. This CDR3 is 18 amino acids long. The CDR3, as DNA: TGTGCCAGCAGCTTACGTCTTACGGGGGGCGGCTCCTACAATGAGCAGTTCTTC. Translating gives CASSLRLTGGGSYNEQFF.

The gene calls are TRBV5-1 and TRBJ1-4; D is possibly TRBD1 (6 bases). V lost 4 bases and J 8 bases, leaving 15 bases between the germline ends. The length of the CDR3 is 14 residues. Germline CDR1 is SGHRS and CDR2 is YFSETQ. The DNA for the CDR3 is TGCGCCAGCAGCCGAGGGGACACCCGAGAAAAACTGTTTTTT. Its protein product is CASSRGDTREKLFF.

This clone was observed a single time. The J gene is TRBJ2-4, the V gene TRBV28; D remains unclear. Trimming cost V 4 bases and J 2 bases, with 9 bases left between them. Germline CDR1 MDHEN, CDR2 SYDVKM. This CDR3 is built from 14 residues. The CDR3 loop is CASSYEKTKNIQYF. In nucleotides, the CDR3 is TGTGCCAGCAGTTATGAAAAAACCAAAAACATTCAGTACTTC.